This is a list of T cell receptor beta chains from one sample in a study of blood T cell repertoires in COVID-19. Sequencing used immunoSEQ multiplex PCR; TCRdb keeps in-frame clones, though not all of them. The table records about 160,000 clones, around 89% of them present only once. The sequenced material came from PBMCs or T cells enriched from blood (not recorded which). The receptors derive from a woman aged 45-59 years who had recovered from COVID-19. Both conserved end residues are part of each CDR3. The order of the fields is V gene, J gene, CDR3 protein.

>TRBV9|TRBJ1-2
CASSVEGAGGYTF
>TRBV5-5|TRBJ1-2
CASSFLLGGNYGYTF
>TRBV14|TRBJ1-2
CASSPADRGSNYGYTF
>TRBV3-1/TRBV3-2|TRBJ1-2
CASSPLLGQGASGYTF
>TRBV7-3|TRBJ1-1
CASSLTRGGGTEAFF
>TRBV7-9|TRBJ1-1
CASSQTGGARLNTEAFF
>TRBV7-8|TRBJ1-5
CASSPTGTGAYSNQPQHF
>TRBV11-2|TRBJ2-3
CASSFVTSTDTQYF
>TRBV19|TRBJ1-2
CASSIARTGGHGYTF
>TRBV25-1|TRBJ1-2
CASSESGGSSYGYTF
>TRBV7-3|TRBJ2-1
CASSLTIRHLPGNEQFF
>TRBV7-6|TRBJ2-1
CASSIAGGSYNEQFF
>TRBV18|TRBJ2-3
CASSPEDRSTDTQYF
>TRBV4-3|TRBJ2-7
CASSQAPTGFEQYF
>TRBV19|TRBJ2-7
CASSIVTGGEQYF